The 27 T cell receptor beta chains given below trace back to one sample, sequenced in a study of blood T cell repertoires in COVID-19. Some clones are missing from TCRdb's copy, which holds only in-frame ones; the method was immunoSEQ multiplex PCR. The sample includes around 230,000 clones, 88% of them seen just once. Sequencing input: PBMCs or T cells enriched from blood (not recorded which). The receptors stem from a woman aged 30 to 39 who had recovered from COVID-19.

DNA of the CDR3: TGCGCCAGCAGACAGGGGGCCAATCAGCCCCAGCATTTT. This encodes CASRQGANQPQHF. V is TRBV4-1 and J is TRBJ1-5; TRBD1 matches at 9 bases. The germline gives CDR1 MGHRA, CDR2 YSYEKL. The length of the CDR3 is 13 residues. V shed 6 bases, J shed 3 bases, and the junction held 0 bases outside the gene matches.

The chain is built from TRBV18 and TRBJ2-3; D unresolved. CDR1 is KGHSH and CDR2 is LQKENI in the germline V gene. The V end was cut by 3 bases, the J end by 2 bases, with 12 bases between. This CDR3 region has 15 residues. CDR3: CASSPSVHPTDTQYF. As DNA, the CDR3 is TGTGCCAGCTCACCCTCGGTCCACCCCACAGATACGCAGTATTTT.

The V and J genes are TRBV7-9 and TRBJ2-7; D is undetermined. Trimming took off 1 base at V and 3 bases at J, with 7 bases between the two ends. CDR1 is SEHNR, CDR2 FQNEAQ, per germline (reference sequence). CDR3 length equals 13 residues. As DNA, the CDR3 is TGTGCCAGCAGCTTAGAGCCAGGCTACGAGCAGTACTTC. This encodes CASSLEPGYEQYF.

The chain is built from TRBV6-2 or TRBV6-3 and TRBJ1-5; maybe TRBD1 (5 bases). The CDR3 sequence is 13 residues long. The germline V gene has CDR1 MNHEY and CDR2 SVGEGT. V was pared by 6 bases and J by 4 bases, with 10 bases between. CDR3 nucleotide sequence: TGTGCCAGCAGCCACGACAGAAATCAGCCCCAGCATTTT. Amino acids: CASSHDRNQPQHF.

The chain employs TRBV6-5 and TRBJ1-4, with 9 bases aligning to TRBD1. The germline CDR1 and CDR2 sequences are MNHEY and SVGAGI. This CDR3 comprises 14 residues. Trimming at V came to 2 bases and at J to 10 bases, leaving 5 bases not matched to a gene. Here the CDR3 DNA reads TGTGCCAGCAGTTACCAGCCGGGACAGGGAAAACTGTTTTTT. It yields the protein CASSYQPGQGKLFF.

The V and J genes are TRBV4-3 and TRBJ2-5, with 13 bases matching TRBD2. Germline V gene sequence: CDR1 LGHNA, CDR2 YSLEER. The V gene end was trimmed by 4 bases and the J gene end by 1 base; junction bases not matched to a gene: 6. The CDR3 spans 17 residues. Here the CDR3 reads CASSPLTSGGAQETQYF. The CDR3 coding sequence is TGCGCCAGCAGCCCCCTCACTAGCGGGGGGGCCCAAGAGACCCAGTACTTC.

Turning to this clone: The junction departs from the called germline gene at one end, perhaps through a read error. The chain combines TRBV7-7 with TRBJ2-1, with TRBD2 identical over 7 bases. The germline V gene has CDR1 SSHAT and CDR2 FNYEAQ (reference sequence). The CDR3 extends over 15 amino acids. The CDR3, as DNA: TGTGCTAGCAGCCCTATCCCGGGGGGCTACAATGAGCAGTTCTTC. It specifies CASSPIPGGYNEQFF.

The rearrangement links TRBV27 to TRBJ2-2; D may be TRBD1 (6 bases). CDR1 and CDR2 from the germline V gene are MNHEY and SMNVEV (reference sequence). The CDR3 covers 16 residues. Trimming cost V 5 bases and J 4 bases, with 17 bases left between them. As DNA, the CDR3 is TGTGCCAGCAGTCCATGGACAGCCCTGGGCACCGGGGAGCTGTTTTTT. It translates to CASSPWTALGTGELFF.

This sequence joins TRBV19 and TRBJ1-4, with a tentative D call TRBD1 (5 bases). Germline V CDR1 and CDR2: LNHDA, SQIVND (reference sequence). The V gene lost 9 bases and the J gene lost 3 bases, with 14 bases spanning the gap. The length of the CDR3 is 14 residues. CDR3 coding DNA: TGTGCCAGGATATCCGACAGCTCTAATGAAAAACTGTTTTTT. This encodes CARISDSSNEKLFF.

The J gene is TRBJ2-1, the V gene TRBV7-3; 9 nucleotides agree with TRBD1. The junction had 3 bases not matched to a gene; V was cut back by 2 bases and J by 4 bases. Germline CDR1 SGHTA, CDR2 FQGTGA. The CDR3 has 15 amino acids. The CDR3 spells CASSLGTGFYNEQFF. In nucleotides, the CDR3 is TGTGCCAGCAGCTTAGGGACAGGGTTTTACAATGAGCAGTTCTTC. The full variable domain, its missing parts supplied by reference TRBV7-3 and TRBJ2-1, is GAGVSQTPSNKVTEKGKYVELRCDPISGHTALYWYRQSLGQGPEFLIYFQGTGAADDSGLPNDRFFAVRPEGSVSTLKIQRTERGDSAVYLCASSLGTGFYNEQFFGPGTRLTVL.

The chain links TRBV7-3 to TRBJ2-2; 13 positions match TRBD2. Germline CDR1 SGHTA, CDR2 FQGTGA. This CDR3 contains 17 residues. Unmatched junction bases numbered 9, after V lost 6 bases and J lost 5 bases. The chain's CDR3 is CASRPSPGLAGTGELFF. The CDR3 DNA reads as TGTGCCAGCAGACCCAGCCCGGGACTAGCGGGGACCGGGGAGCTGTTTTTT.

The chain employs TRBV10-3 and TRBJ1-4; TRBD1 agrees at 8 bases. Germline lookup yields CDR1 ENHRY and CDR2 SYGVKD. CDR3 length: 15 residues. Germline trimming cut 2 bases from V and 7 bases from J; bases unmatched to any gene: 6. The CDR3: CAISEEQGGSEKLFF. In DNA form, the CDR3 reads TGTGCCATCAGTGAGGAACAGGGGGGGAGTGAAAAACTGTTTTTT.

The chain recombines TRBV5-6 with TRBJ2-7; 8 bases agree with TRBD1. After removal of 2 bases from V and 5 bases from J, the junction contained 6 bases not matched to a gene. Germline CDR1 is SGHDT and CDR2 is YYEEEE. The CDR3 covers 14 residues. The CDR3 sequence: CASSLDRGIHEQYF. The CDR3 DNA sequence: TGTGCCAGCAGCTTAGACAGGGGAATTCACGAGCAGTACTTC.

J is TRBJ1-6 and V is TRBV2; 9 bases are shared with TRBD1. V was pared by 5 bases and J by 7 bases, with 6 bases of the junction left unmatched. The V gene's germline CDR1 is SNHLY and CDR2 FYNNEI. CDR3 length: 15 residues. CDR3 sequence reads: CASSRDRESNSPLHF. The CDR3 coding sequence is TGTGCCAGCAGTAGGGACAGGGAATCCAATTCACCCCTCCACTTT.

This clone came up once. The CDR3 loop is CASRSSYNSPLHF. The CDR3 nucleotides are TGTGCCAGCAGGAGCTCCTATAATTCACCCCTCCACTTT. V gene TRBV3-1 (or the pseudogene TRBV3-2) combines with J gene TRBJ1-6; no clear D gene. The CDR3 has 13 residues. Germline CDR1 is LGHDT and CDR2 is YNNKEL (reference sequence). V lost 6 bases to trimming and J lost 0 bases, with 3 bases between them.

The rearrangement uses TRBV10-3 and TRBJ1-2, with a possible D match to TRBD1 (6 bases). In germline, CDR1 is ENHRY, CDR2 SYGVKD. The CDR3 has 13 residues. The V end lost 10 bases, the J end lost 8 bases, and 20 bases lay between the germline ends. The CDR3 DNA follows: TGTGCCACCAGCGAGGGGGGCCTTAGAGGCTACACCTTC. Residues: CATSEGGLRGYTF.

The CDR3 DNA reads TGTGCCAGCAGACCTGGGACAGGGAGTTACGAGCAGTACTTC. Amino acid sequence: CASRPGTGSYEQYF. The chain has TRBV28 and TRBJ2-7; 9 bases align to TRBD1. CDR1 is MDHEN and CDR2 is SYDVKM in the germline V gene. After removal of 6 bases from V and 4 bases from J, the junction contained 7 bases not matched to a gene. The CDR3 sequence is 14 residues long.

This clone was observed a handful of times. The chain links TRBV7-9 to TRBJ1-6; D might be TRBD1 (5 bases). With 6 bases removed from V and 8 bases from J, the gap between germline ends came to 17 bases. Germline CDR1 and CDR2: SEHNR and FQNEAQ (reference sequence). The CDR3 is made up of 15 amino acids. CDR3 region: CASRSRAGPDSPLHF. The CDR3 DNA follows: TGTGCCAGCAGATCCCGCGCGGGGCCAGATTCACCCCTCCACTTT.

This clone was detected once. The chain recombines TRBV13 with TRBJ2-3; TRBD2 matches at 7 bases. Germline CDR1 PRHDT, CDR2 FYEKMQ (reference sequence). There are 15 residues in the CDR3. V was pared by 5 bases and J by 5 bases, with 10 bases of the junction left unmatched. CDR3 in amino acids: CASSPKTSRGDTQYF. In nucleotides, the CDR3 is TGTGCCAGCAGCCCAAAGACTAGCCGGGGAGATACGCAGTATTTT.

The chain employs TRBV27 and TRBJ1-3, with a weak D call TRBD1 (6 bases). CDR1 MNHEY and CDR2 SMNVEV come from the germline V gene (reference sequence). The V end lost 4 bases, the J end lost 2 bases, and 9 bases lay between the germline ends. The CDR3 contains 14 residues. For the CDR3, the DNA is TGTGCCAGCAGTTCCCCAGGGGCTGGAAACACCATATATTTT. Encoded protein: CASSSPGAGNTIYF.

This clone was detected once. The chain recombines TRBV27 with TRBJ1-1; no clear D. The CDR3 is made up of 15 amino acids. CDR1 is MNHEY, CDR2 SMNVEV, per germline (reference sequence). Between the trimmed V and J ends, which lost 0 bases and 0 bases, there was a span of 8 bases. DNA for the CDR3: TGTGCCAGCAGTTTATCGAGGAACATGAACACTGAAGCTTTCTTT. Translating it yields CASSLSRNMNTEAFF.

The chain combines TRBV10-3 with TRBJ2-7; TRBD2 matches 9 bases. This CDR3 region has 16 residues. The V gene end was trimmed by 0 bases and the J gene end by 3 bases; junction bases not matched to a gene: 6. Per the germline V gene, CDR1 is ENHRY and CDR2 is SYGVKD. This chain's CDR3 is CAISESGRGGYYEQYF. CDR3 nucleotide sequence: TGTGCCATCAGTGAGTCTGGGCGGGGGGGCTACTACGAGCAGTACTTC.

The chain couples TRBV19 to TRBJ1-2, with D possibly matching TRBD1 (5 bases). This CDR3 has 14 residues. V lost 9 bases and J lost 0, with 14 bases in between. Germline V gene sequence: CDR1 LNHDA, CDR2 SQIVND (reference sequence). CDR3 DNA sequence: TGTGCCAGCCGACAGCAGCACACTAACTATGGCTACACCTTC. Its protein product is CASRQQHTNYGYTF.

This chain uses TRBV4-1 with TRBJ2-3; D is unclear. This CDR3 spans 14 amino acids. Trimming took off 0 bases at V and 11 bases at J, with 15 bases between the two ends. Germline CDR1 and CDR2: MGHRA and YSYEKL. CDR3 DNA: TGCGCCAGCAGCCAAGAATCTGTAGTAGCCCTGCAGTATTTT. This gives the protein CASSQESVVALQYF.

V usage is TRBV2 and J usage is TRBJ1-2, with unresolved D. Germline V CDR1 and CDR2: SNHLY, FYNNEI. The CDR3 has 12 residues. V was shortened by 3 bases and J by 6 bases, with 8 bases between the two germline ends. The CDR3 sequence: CASSENEDGYTF. CDR3 DNA sequence: TGTGCCAGCAGTGAGAATGAGGATGGCTACACCTTC.

This clone has a handful of counts. This sequence joins TRBV6-5 and TRBJ1-6; tentative D call: TRBD1 (6 bases). The ends were cut back, 0 bases at V and 9 bases at J, with 12 bases in the middle. This CDR3 contains 15 residues. Per germline, CDR1 MNHEY and CDR2 SVGAGI. The CDR3 region has the DNA TGTGCCAGCAGTTACTCCACAGGGTTCGGTTCACCCCTCCACTTT. This codes for CASSYSTGFGSPLHF.

J is TRBJ2-7 and V is TRBV27; maybe TRBD2 (6 bases). The CDR3 runs to 15 residues. Germline V gene data show CDR1 as MNHEY and CDR2 as SMNVEV (reference sequence). V was shortened by 6 bases and J by 0 bases, with 15 bases between the two germline ends. The CDR3 sequence is CASSPVEGSSYEQYF. CDR3 in DNA: TGTGCCAGCAGCCCCGTGGAGGGGTCCTCCTACGAGCAGTACTTC.